Listed below are T cell receptor beta chains from one sample, sequenced in a study of siplizumab effects on memory and regulatory T cells. Clones were sequenced by immunoSEQ multiplex PCR, and TCRdb holds only the in-frame ones, with some missing. The sample holds around 100,000 clones, 94% seen once. The sequenced material came from non-Treg CD4+ T cells sorted from blood. These receptors all stem from a human donor in good health. CDR3s include the opening cysteine and the closing phenylalanine or tryptophan. D genes are given only for firm matches. Clone size appears in some rows only: once, few, many, or a class for an expanded clone.

>TRBD1|NA|TRBJ2-7|TRBV10-3
TGTGCCATCAGTGAGAGAAGCGACAGGGACGAGCAGTACTTC
CAISERSDRDEQYF
>NA|NA|TRBJ1-3|TRBV13
TGTGCCAGCAGACAGACAGGCTCTGGAAACACCATATATTTT
CASRQTGSGNTIYF
>NA|NA|TRBJ2-7|TRBV19
TGTGCCAGTAGTATAGCAAGTCAGGCCGCCTACGAGCAGTACTTC
CASSIASQAAYEQYF
>NA|NA|TRBJ1-2|TRBV25-1
TGTGCCAGCAGTATAGGTGGGGGTGGCTACACCTTC
CASSIGGGGYTF
>NA|NA|TRBJ2-3|TRBV7-9
TGTGCCACCCCGCGCATACGGGGGACGGTTAGCACAGATACGCAGTATTTT
CATPRIRGTVSTDTQYF
>NA|NA|TRBJ2-1|TRBV18
TGTGCCAGCTCACCCCAACGGGCGGGCATCAACAATGAGCAGTTCTTC
CASSPQRAGINNEQFF
>NA|NA|TRBJ2-5|TRBV9
TGTGCCAGCAGCGTAGATTGGGAAGAGACCCAGTACTTC
CASSVDWEETQYF
>TRBD1|once|TRBJ2-7|TRBV27
TGTGCCAGCAGCTACTCGGACAGGGATTCCTACGAGCAGTACTTC
CASSYSDRDSYEQYF
>NA|NA|TRBJ2-3|TRBV5-8
TGTGCCGGAGAGGATAAAAGGAGCACAGATACGCAGTATTTT
CAGEDKRSTDTQYF
>NA|NA|TRBJ2-1|TRBV30
TGTGCCGCATCCAGGGTACTACTCAATGAGCAGTTCTTC
CAASRVLLNEQFF
>NA|NA|TRBJ2-7|TRBV6-1
TGTGCCAGCAGTGAACAGGCGATCTCCTACGAGCAGTACTTC
CASSEQAISYEQYF
>NA|NA|TRBJ1-5|TRBV5-1
TGCGCCAGCAGCTTACAGGGAGGGAGCAATCAGCCCCAGCATTTT
CASSLQGGSNQPQHF
>NA|NA|TRBJ1-2|TRBV28
TGTGCCAGCAGTCCGTTTAACTATGGCTACACCTTC
CASSPFNYGYTF
>TRBD1|NA|TRBJ1-4|TRBV5-1
TGCGCCAGCAGTCCGGGAGGGGGCTCGGCTAATGAAAAACTGTTTTTT
CASSPGGGSANEKLFF
>NA|NA|TRBJ2-2|TRBV7-7
TGTGCTAGCAGCTTATTTGGGGGAGTAGACACCGGGGAGCTGTTTTTT
CASSLFGGVDTGELFF
>NA|NA|TRBJ1-3|TRBV7-2
TGTGCCAGCAGCTTAGCGGTAGGAAACTCTGGAAACACCATATATTTT
CASSLAVGNSGNTIYF
>TRBD1|once|TRBJ2-5|TRBV29-1
TGCAGCGCCTCTATCGGACAGGGGGGTCAGACCCAGTACTTC
CSASIGQGGQTQYF
>TRBD1|NA|TRBJ2-7|TRBV28
TGTGCCAGCAGTTCGCCGGACAGGGGGTACGAGCAGTACTTC
CASSSPDRGYEQYF
>NA|NA|TRBJ1-5|TRBV7-9
TGTGCCAGCAGCTCCCAGGGGACTGTCAATCAGCCCCAGCATTTT
CASSSQGTVNQPQHF
>NA|once|TRBJ1-4|TRBV2
TGTGCCAGCAGTGGGCAGGGGAATGAAAAACTGTTTTTT
CASSGQGNEKLFF
>TRBD1|NA|TRBJ1-1|TRBV10-3
TGTGCCATCAGCAACGACAGGGACACTGAAGCTTTCTTT
CAISNDRDTEAFF
>TRBD1|NA|TRBJ1-5|TRBV6-5
TGTGCCAGCAGTTACGGGGGAAACAGGGGAGAACAGCCCCAGCATTTT
CASSYGGNRGEQPQHF
>TRBD2|NA|TRBJ2-7|TRBV6-1
TGTGCCAGCAGAGAATTAGGACTAGATGCCTACGAGCAGTACTTC
CASRELGLDAYEQYF
>TRBD2|NA|TRBJ2-1|TRBV18
TGTGCCAGCTCATCTCGCCTAGCGGGGGTAAATGAGCAGTTCTTC
CASSSRLAGVNEQFF
>TRBD2|NA|TRBJ2-3|TRBV5-1
TGCGCCAGCAGCTTGGCTGGGACTAGCGGGAGGCGGGCAGATACGCAGTATTTT
CASSLAGTSGRRADTQYF
>NA|NA|TRBJ1-2|TRBV28
TGTGCCAGCAGTTTCGGGGGGAGTAACTATGGCTACACCTTC
CASSFGGSNYGYTF
>NA|NA|TRBJ2-5|TRBV19
TGTGCCAGTAGTCACCAGGGGAAGATAGAGACCCAGTACTTC
CASSHQGKIETQYF
>NA|once|TRBJ1-1|TRBV2
TGTGCCACGAGATGGTCAGAAGGGACTGAAGCTTTCTTT
CATRWSEGTEAFF
>NA|NA|TRBJ2-7|TRBV7-9
TGTGCCAGCAGCTCTACAAGTAGCTCCTACGAGCAGTACTTC
CASSSTSSSYEQYF
>TRBD2|NA|TRBJ2-5|TRBV28
TGTGCCAGCAGGCGACACGGGAGGGCCTGGGAGACCCAGTACTTC
CASRRHGRAWETQYF
>NA|NA|TRBJ2-3|TRBV7-9
TGTGCCAGCAGCTTAGGGCGGAGAGGGGATACGCAGTATTTT
CASSLGRRGDTQYF
>NA|NA|TRBJ2-7|TRBV7-2
TGTGCCAGCAGCTTAAATAGCGGCTCCTACGAGCAGTACTTC
CASSLNSGSYEQYF
>TRBD2|NA|TRBJ2-1|TRBV18
TGTGCCAGCTCACCCCGTAGCGGGGGGTCCTACAATGAGCAGTTCTTC
CASSPRSGGSYNEQFF
>NA|NA|TRBJ1-2|TRBV7-9
TGTGCCAGCAGCTTTGCGGAAAACTATGGCTACACCTTC
CASSFAENYGYTF
>NA|NA|TRBJ1-5|TRBV7-9
TGTGCCAGCAGCTTAGACGGGGGGAGCAATCAGCCCCAGCATTTT
CASSLDGGSNQPQHF
>NA|NA|TRBJ2-3|TRBV7-3
TGTGCCAGCAGCTTACATCTGGTGGGGGGCACAGATACGCAGTATTTT
CASSLHLVGGTDTQYF
>NA|NA|TRBJ2-6|TRBV28
TGTGCCAGCAGTTTAACAGGGACCGGGGCCAACGTCCTGACTTTC
CASSLTGTGANVLTF
>TRBD1|NA|TRBJ2-7|TRBV7-9
TGTGCCAGCAGTTCCAAACAGGGGTCACAATACGAGCAGTACTTC
CASSSKQGSQYEQYF
>NA|NA|TRBJ2-4|TRBV5-1
TGCGCCAGCAGCTTGGGACGGACGGCCGGAGGAGGCAAAAACATTCAGTACTTC
CASSLGRTAGGGKNIQYF
>NA|NA|TRBJ2-5|TRBV7-7
TGTGCTAGCAGCGGAGGGTATGCGGGCCGGTGGGAGACCCAGTACTTC
CASSGGYAGRWETQYF
>NA|NA|TRBJ2-5|TRBV7-9
TGTGCCAGCAGCCCGAACCAAGAGACCCAGTACTTC
CASSPNQETQYF
>NA|once|TRBJ2-4|TRBV14
TGTGCCAGCAGCCAAGGGGGTATCAGAAACATTCAGTACTTC
CASSQGGIRNIQYF
>TRBD1|NA|TRBJ1-1|TRBV28
TGTGCCAGCAGCATTTCCCGCGGACAGGGGAACACTGAAGCTTTCTTT
CASSISRGQGNTEAFF
>NA|once|TRBJ1-2|TRBV28
TGTGCCAGCAACGGGGATCTGGGCTACACCTTC
CASNGDLGYTF
>TRBD1|few|TRBJ2-1|TRBV7-6
TGTGCCAGCAGCTGGACAGGAGTCCATGAGCAGTTCTTC
CASSWTGVHEQFF
>NA|NA|TRBJ2-3|TRBV2
TGTGCCAGCAGCCGAGTGGCAGATACGCAGTATTTT
CASSRVADTQYF
>NA|NA|TRBJ1-3|TRBV7-2
TGTGCCAGCAGCCCCCAATATAGCTCTGGAAACACCATATATTTT
CASSPQYSSGNTIYF
>TRBD2|NA|TRBJ2-1|TRBV13
TGTGCCAGCAGCTCCTTAGCGGGAAGCTCGGGGAATGAGCAGTTCTTC
CASSSLAGSSGNEQFF
>NA|few|TRBJ1-1|TRBV2
TGTGCCAGCACCCGACAGGTGAACACTGAAGCTTTCTTT
CASTRQVNTEAFF
>TRBD2|few|TRBJ2-1|TRBV15
TGTGCCACCAGCAGAGATTATGGTCTAGCGGGGGCGAGCTCCTACAATGAGCAGTTCTTC
CATSRDYGLAGASSYNEQFF
>TRBD2|NA|TRBJ2-5|TRBV6-5
TGTGCCAGCAGCGCCCGGGGGGGTCAAGAGACCCAGTACTTC
CASSARGGQETQYF
>NA|once|TRBJ1-4|TRBV19
TGTGCCAGTAGGGGACATCAAGATGAAAAACTGTTTTTT
CASRGHQDEKLFF
>NA|NA|TRBJ2-1|TRBV13
TGTGCCAGCAGCTTAGATTCCGGGAGAATTAGCAATGAGCAGTTCTTC
CASSLDSGRISNEQFF
>NA|NA|TRBJ2-2|TRBV19
TGTGCCAGTAGTATGGTAACATCTCTGAACACCGGGGAGCTGTTTTTT
CASSMVTSLNTGELFF
>NA|NA|TRBJ2-7|TRBV2
TGTGCCAGCAGTGAAAGGGGCGGAGGCTACGAGCAGTACTTC
CASSERGGGYEQYF
>NA|NA|TRBJ1-5|TRBV29-1
TGCAGCGTGGACGTCGCGGGTCAGCCCCAGCATTTT
CSVDVAGQPQHF
>TRBD2|NA|TRBJ2-1|TRBV19
TGTGCCAGTAGTGGACCGGGACTAGCGGGAGGGACGGCATCCTACAATGAGCAGTTCTTC
CASSGPGLAGGTASYNEQFF
>TRBD1|NA|TRBJ1-2|TRBV28
TGTGCCAACACGGACAGGCTGGGAGGCTACACCTTC
CANTDRLGGYTF
>TRBD2|NA|TRBJ2-3|TRBV5-1
TGCGCCAGCAGCTTGGAGGGGACTAGCGGGATCGCAGATACGCAGTATTTT
CASSLEGTSGIADTQYF
>TRBD1|NA|TRBJ2-7|TRBV6-6
TGTGCCAGCAGGGGACAGGGAGGTGAGCAGTACTTC
CASRGQGGEQYF